A single sample is the source of the 18 T cell receptor beta chains below, sequenced in a study of CD8+ T cells in alopecia areata. RNA extraction and reverse transcription yielded cDNA as sequencing template. Some clones are missing from TCRdb's copy, which holds only in-frame ones; the method was immunoSEQ multiplex PCR. The sample contains approximately 210,000 clones, more than 60% of which appear only once. As for treatment: oral pan-JAK inhibitor, 5-10 mg twice daily. Specimen: CD4+ T cells sorted from blood, collected at roughly week 45, from a patient treated with tofacitinib. The source of these receptors is a human donor with alopecia areata.

Written as DNA, the CDR3 is TGTGCCAGCAGAAACCGGGCCTCACCTCTAGCCAAAAACATTCAGTACTTC. It yields the protein CASRNRASPLAKNIQYF. The chain links TRBV2 to TRBJ2-4; D not resolved. The CDR3 loop spans 17 amino acids. V lost 6 bases, J lost 0 bases, and 18 bases lay in between. Per the germline V gene, CDR1 is SNHLY and CDR2 is FYNNEI.

V gene TRBV19 combines with J gene TRBJ2-6, with a weak D call TRBD1 (6 bases). Trimming cost V 10 bases and J 1 base, with 20 bases left between them. The V gene's germline CDR1 is LNHDA and CDR2 SQIVND (reference sequence). The CDR3 extends over 17 amino acids. CDR3 residues: CATADSVLTSGANVLTF. CDR3 coding DNA: TGTGCCACCGCGGACAGCGTTTTAACTTCTGGGGCCAACGTCCTGACTTTC.

The sample holds a few counts of this clone. The gene calls are TRBV5-6 and TRBJ1-2; 7 positions match TRBD1. V shed 3 bases, J shed 6 bases, and the junction held 11 bases outside the gene matches. Germline V gene data show CDR1 as SGHDT and CDR2 as YYEEEE. CDR3 size: 15 residues. The CDR3 here is CASSSPTGTRNGYTF. As DNA, the CDR3 is TGTGCCAGCAGCTCTCCGACAGGGACTAGGAATGGCTACACCTTC.

The chain has TRBV2 and TRBJ2-2, with D perhaps TRBD2 (6 bases). Germline-derived CDR1 and CDR2 are SNHLY and FYNNEI. With 7 bases removed from V and 4 bases from J, the gap between germline ends came to 16 bases. The CDR3 runs 15 residues. The CDR3 here is CASISGGLVTGELFF. In DNA, the CDR3 is TGTGCCAGCATAAGTGGAGGGCTCGTCACCGGGGAGCTGTTTTTT.

The rearrangement uses TRBV6-6 and TRBJ2-6; TRBD1 matches 8 bases. The CDR3 contains 15 residues. V dropped 7 bases and J dropped 4; count of bases not matched to a gene: 6. Germline V gene sequence: CDR1 MNHNY, CDR2 SVGAGI (reference sequence). The CDR3 region has the DNA TGTGCCAGCAAAACAGGGGGTTCGGGGGCCAACGTCCTGACTTTC. This gives the protein CASKTGGSGANVLTF.

This chain joins TRBV19 and TRBJ2-3, with a possible D match to TRBD1 (6 bases). From germline, CDR1 is LNHDA and CDR2 SQIVND (reference sequence). The V gene lost 4 bases and the J gene lost 2 bases, with 13 bases spanning the gap. The CDR3 spans 15 residues. CDR3 in DNA: TGTGCCAGTAGTAGAACGACAGGACTCACAGATACGCAGTATTTT. Its protein is CASSRTTGLTDTQYF. The entire variable domain, with the rest obtained from reference TRBV19 and TRBJ2-3, is as follows: DGGITQSPKYLFRKEGQNVTLSCEQNLNHDAMYWYRQDPGQGLRLIYYSQIVNDFQKGDIAEGYSVSREKKESFPLTVTSAQKNPTAFYLCASSRTTGLTDTQYFGPGTRLTVL.

V usage is TRBV5-1 and J usage is TRBJ1-2, with 7 bases identical to TRBD1. V gave up 1 base and J gave up 8 bases; unmatched junction bases: 8. Germline V gene lookup returns CDR1 SGHRS and CDR2 YFSETQ. This CDR3 has 14 residues. CDR3 region: CASSLSTGAGGYTF. CDR3 bases: TGCGCCAGCAGCTTGTCAACAGGGGCTGGGGGCTACACCTTC.

The chain uses TRBV5-1 and TRBJ1-4; no firm D call. Germline V gives CDR1 SGHRS, CDR2 YFSETQ. V was trimmed by 4 bases and J by 2 bases, leaving 3 bases between them. The CDR3 contains 12 residues. Here the CDR3 reads CASSHTNEKLFF. The CDR3 nucleotides are TGCGCCAGCAGCCACACTAATGAAAAACTGTTTTTT.

By share, this clone ranks as medium-sized. The J gene is TRBJ2-7, the V gene TRBV2; D uncertain. Germline V lookup: CDR1 SNHLY, CDR2 FYNNEI. The CDR3 runs 16 residues. Deletions cut 1 base from V and 0 bases from J, with 13 bases between. CDR3 nucleotides: TGTGCCAGCAGTGAAGAGTCTGGCAGTTTCTCCTACGAGCAGTACTTC. It specifies CASSEESGSFSYEQYF.

This rearrangement joins TRBV10-3 to TRBJ1-5, with D perhaps matching TRBD1 (5 bases). Trimming took off 0 bases at V and 4 bases at J, with 10 bases between the two ends. Germline CDR1 and CDR2: ENHRY and SYGVKD. The CDR3 runs to 15 residues. CDR3 sequence: CAISESGGGNQPQHF. CDR3 in DNA: TGTGCCATCAGTGAGTCGGGCGGGGGGAATCAGCCCCAGCATTTT.

The V and J genes are TRBV6-5 and TRBJ1-5; no clear D. Per germline, CDR1 MNHEY and CDR2 SVGAGI. V lost 4 bases and J lost 0, with 4 bases in between. There are 13 residues in the CDR3. Written as DNA, the CDR3 is TGTGCCAGCAGTTTGAGTAGCAATCAGCCCCAGCATTTT. Protein: CASSLSSNQPQHF.

This clone was seen more than once but under ten times. The V call is TRBV19, the J call TRBJ2-1; no clear D gene. CDR3 length equals 14 residues. Germline CDR1 is LNHDA and CDR2 is SQIVND (reference sequence). Trimming pared 5 bases from V and 0 bases from J, leaving 8 bases between. The CDR3 nucleotides are TGTGCCAGTAGTTTAATGAGCTCCTACAATGAGCAGTTCTTC. Translating it yields CASSLMSSYNEQFF. Full variable domain (missing parts from reference TRBV19 and TRBJ2-1): DGGITQSPKYLFRKEGQNVTLSCEQNLNHDAMYWYRQDPGQGLRLIYYSQIVNDFQKGDIAEGYSVSREKKESFPLTVTSAQKNPTAFYLCASSLMSSYNEQFFGPGTRLTVL.

Here the CDR3 DNA reads TGTGCCAGTAGCTCTGGGGCCAACGTCCTGACTTTC. Amino acids: CASSSGANVLTF. V gene TRBV19 combines with J gene TRBJ2-6; D is ambiguous. Deletions cut 6 bases from V and 0 bases from J, with 0 bases between. The CDR3 length is 12 residues. CDR1 and CDR2 (germline): LNHDA, SQIVND (reference sequence).

CDR3 sequence (DNA): TGTGCCACCAGCCAGAAAATTGGCTCCTACTACACCTTC. It is translated as CATSQKIGSYYTF. The chain links TRBV15 to TRBJ1-2, with unresolved D. V gave up 5 bases and J gave up 10 bases, with 17 bases separating them. Germline assignment: CDR1 LNHNV and CDR2 YYDKDF (reference sequence). This CDR3 contains 13 residues.

The chain is built from TRBV29-1 and TRBJ1-1; D is perhaps TRBD1 (5 bases). Germline loops: CDR1 SQVTM, CDR2 ANQGSEA. The CDR3 has 14 residues. V was pared by 5 bases and J by 4 bases, with 17 bases between. CDR3 nucleotide sequence: TGCAGCGTTACAGGTATTATGCTGGGCACTGAAGCTTTCTTT. Its protein is CSVTGIMLGTEAFF. Looking up the rest from reference TRBV29-1 and TRBJ1-1 gives the full variable domain: SAVISQKPSRDICQRGTSLTIQCQVDSQVTMMFWYRQQPGQSLTLIATANQGSEATYESGFVIDKFPISRPNLTFSTLTVSNMSPEDSSIYLCSVTGIMLGTEAFFGQGTRLTVV.

The V call is TRBV7-2, the J call TRBJ1-2; a weak D match, TRBD1 (6 bases). The CDR3 runs 13 residues. Trimming pared 2 bases from V and 6 bases from J, leaving 10 bases between. Per germline, CDR1 SGHTA and CDR2 FQGNSA. The CDR3 DNA is TGTGCCAGCAGCTTAAATACAGGGAATGGCTACACCTTC. It yields the protein CASSLNTGNGYTF.

This clone has a count of ten or more. V and J are TRBV19 and TRBJ2-1, with D possibly called TRBD1 or TRBD2 (5 bases each). CDR1 is LNHDA and CDR2 is SQIVND in the germline V gene (reference sequence). V was cut by 6 bases and J by 1 base, with 16 bases left in between. The length of the CDR3 is 16 residues. CDR3 amino acids: CASRRGTAASYNEQFF. DNA for the CDR3: TGTGCCAGTAGGAGAGGGACCGCAGCTTCCTACAATGAGCAGTTCTTC.

This clone was detected only a few times. This chain uses TRBV29-1 with TRBJ2-3; D uncertain. The germline gives CDR1 SQVTM, CDR2 ANQGSEA. Trimming left V 4 bases short and J 2 bases short, with 13 bases between. The CDR3 runs to 14 residues. The CDR3, as DNA: TGCAGCGTTGGGGGATTCCCGATCACAGATACGCAGTATTTT. It codes for CSVGGFPITDTQYF.